The TCR beta chain described here comes from a study of beta chain features in type 1 diabetes. Since all of the isolated RNA was reverse transcribed, expressed TCRB transcripts were what got sequenced. The repertoire was sequenced with immunoSEQ multiplex PCR; TCRdb's copy has only in-frame clones and lacks some. The sample includes more than 300,000 clones, about 15% of them seen just once. Sequencing was performed on naive CD4+ T cells from blood. This TCR was recovered from a woman aged 18-30 years in good health.

CDR3 bases: TGTGCCAGCAGTGACATGCCTATAGAGACCCAGTACTTC. Amino acid sequence: CASSDMPIETQYF. This chain connects TRBV25-1 to TRBJ2-5; D not certain. Deletions cut 3 bases from V and 4 bases from J, with 9 bases between. The CDR3 has 13 residues. The germline V gene encodes CDR1 MGHDK and CDR2 SYGVNS. Full variable domain (outside the CDR3, taken from reference TRBV25-1 and TRBJ2-5): EADIYQTPRYLVIGTGKKITLECSQTMGHDKMYWYQQDPGMELHLIHYSYGVNSTEKGDLSSESTVSRIRTEHFPLTLESARPSHTSQYLCASSDMPIETQYFGPGTRLLVL.